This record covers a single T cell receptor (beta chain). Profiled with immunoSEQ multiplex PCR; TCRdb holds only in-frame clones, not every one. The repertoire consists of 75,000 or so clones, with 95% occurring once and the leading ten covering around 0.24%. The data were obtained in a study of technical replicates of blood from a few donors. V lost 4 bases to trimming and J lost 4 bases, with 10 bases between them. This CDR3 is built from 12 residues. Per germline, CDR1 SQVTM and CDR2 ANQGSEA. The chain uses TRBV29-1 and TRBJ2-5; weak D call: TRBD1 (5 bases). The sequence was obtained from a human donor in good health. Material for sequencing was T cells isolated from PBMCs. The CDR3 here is CSVVGPGETQYF. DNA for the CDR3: TGCAGCGTTGTGGGGCCGGGAGAGACCCAGTACTTC.